This TCR beta chain emerged from a study of vaccination and CD4 T cells after COVID-19. Study details: SARS-CoV-2 PCR on nasal swabs had been positive for the convalescent patients; 8 or 9 were mild and one was severe. Some control cultures received a CEFX pool, which served as the positive control. Others received an HIV-1 Nef pool or no peptide.

About this clonotype: Its antigen is as yet unknown.

Treatment here: roughly 11-day PBMC culture with coronavirus spike peptide pools or control peptides (ViraFEST assay). Before Alpha, Beta and Delta appeared in the US, convalescents tested positive (March–December 2020). The Oncomine TCR Beta short-read assay sequenced DNA from cultured CD4+ T cells. Genomic DNA was isolated from CD4+ T cells that had been cultured. Each CDR3 protein is one row after TCRdb ran MiXCR on the PCR reads. The profile covers about 3,600 distinct CDR3 sequences, with 17% appearing a single time and about 16% taken by the ten largest. The TCR originated in a human donor who had recovered from COVID-19. Sequencing was carried out using CD4+ T cells from blood, cultured in vitro.

The CDR3 is CASSASGGNEQYF. CDR3 bases: TGTGCCAGCAGTGCCAGCGGGGGGAACGAGCAGTACTTC. V and J are TRBV27 and TRBJ2-7, with 9 bases lining up with TRBD2. CDR1 and CDR2 (germline): MNHEY, SMNVEV (reference sequence). This CDR3 has 13 residues. The trim removed 5 bases at V and 5 bases at J, leaving 4 bases unmatched.